A selection of T cell receptor beta chains follows, all from one sample in a study of vaccination effects on CD4 cells after COVID-19. The method was immunoSEQ multiplex PCR; TCRdb's version includes in-frame clones alone and lacks a portion of them. This table has tens of thousands of clones, about 80% appearing once. Their antigens remain unidentified. Sequences were derived from CD4+ T cells from PBMCs cultured with HCoV-OC43 spike peptides, sampled after COVID-19 vaccination. Receptors originate from a human donor who received a COVID-19 vaccine. CDR3s include the opening cysteine and the closing phenylalanine or tryptophan. The D gene is left open where the match is weak. A clone size is listed for some rows: how often the clone was seen (once, few, many), or a class if it is expanded.

j_call	clone_size	cdr3_length	v_call	d_call	cdr3_nt	cdr3_aa
TRBJ2-3	NA	12	TRBV7-9	NA	TGTGCCAGCAGCTTACCGCGGGATACGCAGTATTTT	CASSLPRDTQYF
TRBJ2-5	NA	14	TRBV7-2	NA	TGTGCCAGCAGCTTAGGGCTAGCGCGAGAGACCCAGTACTTC	CASSLGLARETQYF
TRBJ2-2	once	16	TRBV5-1	NA	TGCGCCAGCAGCTGGGCAGGGGCCACGAACACCGGGGAGCTGTTTTTT	CASSWAGATNTGELFF
TRBJ2-3	NA	15	TRBV19	TRBD1	TGTGCCAGTAGTACGGGACAGGGTTTTGCAGATACGCAGTATTTT	CASSTGQGFADTQYF
TRBJ1-4	NA	18	TRBV12-5	NA	TGTGCTAGTGGTTCCCTCCCTGACGGGAGGACTGAGATAGAAAAACTGTTTTTT	CASGSLPDGRTEIEKLFF
TRBJ1-1	NA	14	TRBV7-2	NA	TGTGCCAGCAGCCTCCCGTGGGGCAACACTGAAGCTTTCTTT	CASSLPWGNTEAFF
TRBJ2-2	once	16	TRBV10-3	TRBD2	TGTGCCATCAGTGTGGTGACTAGCGGTAACACCGGGGAGCTGTTTTTT	CAISVVTSGNTGELFF
TRBJ1-1	NA	15	TRBV5-1	NA	TGCGCCAGCAGCTTAGAACACCCAGTGAACACTGAAGCTTTCTTT	CASSLEHPVNTEAFF
TRBJ1-1	NA	14	TRBV5-1	NA	TGCGCCAGCAGCTTGCGACCCGAGAACACTGAAGCTTTCTTT	CASSLRPENTEAFF
TRBJ2-3	NA	19	TRBV24-1	TRBD2	TGTGCCACCAGTGATTCCGGACTAGCGGGGGCCTCTAGCACAGATACGCAGTATTTT	CATSDSGLAGASSTDTQYF
TRBJ1-4	NA	15	TRBV3-1/TRBV3-2	TRBD1	TGTGCCAGCAGCCCCGGGACAGCTCTCAATGAAAAACTGTTTTTT	CASSPGTALNEKLFF
TRBJ2-3	NA	11	TRBV12-3/TRBV12-4	NA	TGTGCCAGCAGTTTGATGCAGTCGCAGTATTTT	CASSLMQSQYF
TRBJ1-5	NA	15	TRBV2	TRBD1	TGTGCCAGCAGCCAGGACAGGCCAAGCAATCAGCCCCAGCATTTT	CASSQDRPSNQPQHF
TRBJ2-3	NA	16	TRBV27	TRBD2	TGTGCCAGCAGTACCCGACTAGCGGGGGCCACAGATACGCAGTATTTT	CASSTRLAGATDTQYF
TRBJ1-2	NA	15	TRBV19	NA	TGTGCCAGTAACTTTAACCGGGACCCCTCCTATGGCTACACCTTC	CASNFNRDPSYGYTF
TRBJ1-1	NA	13	TRBV3-1/TRBV3-2	NA	TGTGCCAGCAGCCAAGGGTCCACCCTGGTAGCTTTCTTT	CASSQGSTLVAFF
TRBJ2-2	NA	16	TRBV6-1	NA	TGTGCCAGCAGTGGCCCGTGGGGGCGGAACACCGGGGAGCTGTTTTTT	CASSGPWGRNTGELFF
TRBJ1-6	NA	13	TRBV28	TRBD1	TGTGCCAGCAGAACCGGGACAGGTTCACCCCTCCACTTT	CASRTGTGSPLHF
TRBJ1-5	once	13	TRBV9	NA	TGTGCCAGCAGCGAGGGACCCCTGATGCCCCAGCATTTT	CASSEGPLMPQHF
TRBJ2-2	NA	14	TRBV7-8	NA	TGTGCCAGCAGCCAATTACAGGGCGCCGGGGAGCTGTTTTTT	CASSQLQGAGELFF
TRBJ1-2	NA	17	TRBV18	NA	TGTGCCAGCTCACCCGGGGCAGGGAGCCGTCCTAACTATGGCTACACCTTC	CASSPGAGSRPNYGYTF
TRBJ1-5	NA	19	TRBV19	NA	TGTGCCAGTAGTATAGTGCCGGGGGCAGCCGCTTATAGCAATCAGCCCCAGCATTTT	CASSIVPGAAAYSNQPQHF
TRBJ1-2	once	15	TRBV2	NA	TGTGCCAGCAGTGTCGTGCGAGTAGGGGGTGAAGGCTACACCTTC	CASSVVRVGGEGYTF
TRBJ1-1	few	14	TRBV7-3	NA	TGTGCCAGCAGCTCTACAGGCGTGAACACTGAAGCTTTCTTT	CASSSTGVNTEAFF
TRBJ1-6	once	15	TRBV6-1	NA	TGTGCCAGCAGTGAAGGCAGGGGCGATAATTCACCCCTCCACTTT	CASSEGRGDNSPLHF
TRBJ2-1	NA	15	TRBV28	NA	TGTGCCAGCACTACCCAGTGGCAATCCTACAATGAGCAGTTCTTC	CASTTQWQSYNEQFF
TRBJ2-2	NA	13	TRBV10-2	NA	TGCGCCAGCAAAAGGGGGACCACCGGGGAGCTGTTTTTT	CASKRGTTGELFF
TRBJ2-3	NA	15	TRBV30	NA	TGTGCCTGGAGTGTAGGACAAAATCCGACAGATACGCAGTATTTT	CAWSVGQNPTDTQYF
TRBJ1-6	NA	16	TRBV6-1	NA	TGTGCCAGCAGTGAAGCTAAGGTGAGGGACAATTCACCCCTCCACTTT	CASSEAKVRDNSPLHF
TRBJ2-2	NA	14	TRBV6-5	NA	TGTGCCGGGGGGGCCCACGCGAACACCGGGGAGCTGTTTTTT	CAGGAHANTGELFF
TRBJ1-5	NA	18	TRBV30	TRBD1	TGTGCCTGGAGTTCGACGGGACAGGGGACCCATAGCAATCAGCCCCAGCATTTT	CAWSSTGQGTHSNQPQHF
TRBJ2-5	NA	15	TRBV3-1/TRBV3-2	TRBD2	TGTGCCAGCAGCCAGACTAGCGGGGGTGAAGAGACCCAGTACTTC	CASSQTSGGEETQYF
TRBJ1-3	once	14	TRBV19	NA	TGTGCCAGTAGTCCCCCCGGCTCTGGAAACACCATATATTTT	CASSPPGSGNTIYF
TRBJ1-2	NA	16	TRBV24-1	NA	TGTGCCACCAGTGACCCTAGTGAGGCAGATAACTATGGCTACACCTTC	CATSDPSEADNYGYTF
TRBJ2-1	NA	13	TRBV9	NA	TGTGCCAGCAGCGTGACTCCGCACAATGAGCAGTTCTTC	CASSVTPHNEQFF
TRBJ2-2	NA	15	TRBV29-1	TRBD1	TGCAGCGTTGAAAGGGGGACAGGGGCCACCGGGGAGCTGTTTTTT	CSVERGTGATGELFF
TRBJ1-3	NA	15	TRBV18	NA	TGTGCCAGCTCCGACCGACTGACCTCTGGAAACACCATATATTTT	CASSDRLTSGNTIYF
TRBJ1-4	NA	13	TRBV7-2	NA	TGTGCCAGCAGCTCCGGGAACAATGAAAAACTGTTTTTT	CASSSGNNEKLFF
TRBJ2-1	NA	14	TRBV7-2	TRBD1	TGTGCCAGCAGCCTCCCGACAGGGTACAATGAGCAGTTCTTC	CASSLPTGYNEQFF
TRBJ1-5	NA	13	TRBV19	NA	TGTGCCAGTAGTGGACGGAACAATCAGCCCCAGCATTTT	CASSGRNNQPQHF